Below are 15 T cell receptor beta chains sequenced from a single sample in a study of CD8 T cells in Susac syndrome. cDNA came from approximately 0.5 to 1 ug RNA primed by random hexamers. Via MiXCR, TCRdb re-called the immunoSEQ multiplex PCR reads, giving one row per CDR3 protein. The top ten clones hold about 0.14% of a sample with about 120,000 distinct CDR3 sequences, about nine tenths of them seen once. The sequenced sample consisted of CD4+ T cells from PBMCs. These receptors all stem from a human donor in good health.

CDR3 loop: CSAGGLAAYEQYF. CDR3 in DNA: TGCAGTGCTGGGGGACTAGCGGCCTACGAGCAGTACTTC. The chain couples TRBV20-1 to TRBJ2-7; 11 bases are shared with TRBD2. The CDR3 extends over 13 amino acids. The trim removed 5 bases at V and 2 bases at J, leaving 2 bases unmatched. In germline, CDR1 is DFQATT, CDR2 SNEGSKA (reference sequence).

The CDR3 DNA follows: TGTGCCAGCAGCGGCGACAGGGAGCGGTCACCCCTCCACTTT. This codes for CASSGDRERSPLHF. V is TRBV6-5 and J is TRBJ1-6; 7 nucleotides align to TRBD1. V lost 6 bases to trimming and J lost 10 bases; unmatched junction nucleotides: 9. Germline V gene data show CDR1 as MNHEY and CDR2 as SVGAGI. The CDR3 loop spans 14 amino acids.

The chain links TRBV5-1 to TRBJ1-4, with D perhaps matching TRBD1 (6 bases). The V end lost 0 bases, the J end lost 0 bases, and 12 bases lay between the germline ends. CDR3 length: 17 residues. CDR1 and CDR2 (germline): SGHRS, YFSETQ. For the CDR3, the DNA is TGCGCCAGCAGCTTGGGGTGGACAGCAACAACTAATGAAAAACTGTTTTTT. Its protein product is CASSLGWTATTNEKLFF.

The chain recombines TRBV29-1 with TRBJ2-3, with TRBD2 identical over 14 bases. Looked up from germline, CDR1 is SQVTM and CDR2 is ANQGSEA. The V and J ends lost 4 bases and 6 bases, in that order; junction bases with no gene match: 3. The CDR3 runs to 14 residues. The DNA of the CDR3 is TGCAGCGTTGGAAGACTAGCGGGAGGGGATACGCAGTATTTT. Protein sequence: CSVGRLAGGDTQYF.

The chain recombines TRBV19 with TRBJ1-5, with 11 bases matching TRBD1. Trimming cost V 5 bases and J 0 bases; bases outside gene matches: 6. The CDR3 has 17 amino acids. The germline V gene has CDR1 LNHDA and CDR2 SQIVND (reference sequence). The CDR3 protein is CASSGDRGSYSNQPQHF. CDR3 in DNA: TGTGCCAGTAGTGGGGACAGGGGGTCGTATAGCAATCAGCCCCAGCATTTT.

V gene TRBV25-1 combines with J gene TRBJ1-1; 7 positions agree with TRBD1. CDR3 length equals 15 residues. The junction had 5 bases not matched to a gene; V was cut back by 3 bases and J by 1 base. Germline V gene lookup returns CDR1 MGHDK and CDR2 SYGVNS. In DNA, the CDR3 is TGTGCCAGCAGTGAGGCACAGGGGAGGAACACTGAAGCTTTCTTT. It codes for CASSEAQGRNTEAFF.

This clonotype was counted a single time. The chain couples TRBV7-2 to TRBJ1-5; a weak D match, TRBD1 (5 bases). The V gene's germline CDR1 is SGHTA and CDR2 FQGNSA. Trimming took 2 bases from V and 4 from J, leaving 12 bases between them. The CDR3 is 15 residues long. In nucleotides, the CDR3 is TGTGCCAGCAGCTTAAGTGTGGACAAAAATCAGCCCCAGCATTTT. Translation gives CASSLSVDKNQPQHF.

This chain links TRBV3-1 with TRBJ1-2; D is ambiguous. Germline V gene data show CDR1 as LGHDT and CDR2 as YNNKEL (reference sequence). This CDR3 has 13 residues. Deletions cut 0 bases from V and 4 bases from J, with 6 bases between. Here the CDR3 reads CASSQDYGYGYTF. The CDR3 coding sequence is TGTGCCAGCAGCCAAGACTATGGCTATGGCTACACCTTC. Full variable domain (remainder filled in from reference TRBV3-1 and TRBJ1-2): DTAVSQTPKYLVTQMGNDKSIKCEQNLGHDTMYWYKQDSKKFLKIMFSYNNKELIINETVPNRFSPKSPDKAHLNLHINSLELGDSAVYFCASSQDYGYGYTFGSGTRLTVV.

This clonotype occurred once. The rearrangement uses TRBV6-2 or TRBV6-3 and TRBJ2-1; D unclear. The length of the CDR3 is 14 residues. Germline values: CDR1 MNHEY, CDR2 SVGEGT. V was pared by 4 bases and J by 0 bases, with 7 bases between. The CDR3 here is CASSSSLSYNEQFF. For the CDR3, the DNA is TGTGCCAGCAGTTCCTCCCTCTCCTACAATGAGCAGTTCTTC.

The V and J genes are TRBV5-1 and TRBJ1-5; D possibly corresponds to TRBD1 (5 bases). The length of the CDR3 is 15 residues. V dropped 0 bases and J dropped 9 bases, with 16 bases sitting between them. Germline V gene lookup returns CDR1 SGHRS and CDR2 YFSETQ. As DNA, the CDR3 is TGCGCCAGCAGCTTGGATCCCCAGGGATTTTCGCCCCAGCATTTT. Translated: CASSLDPQGFSPQHF.

V usage is TRBV5-1 and J usage is TRBJ2-1; 8 bases fit TRBD1. This CDR3 contains 15 residues. Germline V CDR1 and CDR2: SGHRS, YFSETQ. V shed 4 bases and J 8 bases; nucleotides not matched to a gene: 11. CDR3: CASSPGRDRTDEQFF. The CDR3 DNA follows: TGCGCCAGCAGCCCGGGCCGGGACAGGACGGATGAGCAGTTCTTC.

The chain joins TRBV15 to TRBJ1-5; D is possibly TRBD1 (6 bases). Germline V lookup: CDR1 LNHNV, CDR2 YYDKDF (reference sequence). The CDR3 totals 14 residues. V was pared by 1 base and J by 7 bases, with 11 bases between. The CDR3 loop is CATSRVGGIQPQHF. DNA for the CDR3: TGTGCCACCAGCAGAGTAGGGGGAATCCAGCCCCAGCATTTT.

This clonotype has just one count. The V and J genes are TRBV20-1 and TRBJ2-1; 14 positions agree with TRBD2. Germline V gene data show CDR1 as DFQATT and CDR2 as SNEGSKA (reference sequence). The CDR3 covers 16 residues. The J segment lost 8 bases and the V segment lost 6 bases, leaving 12 bases of the junction unmatched. CDR3 sequence: CSASGSGLAGGYEQFF. The DNA for the CDR3 is TGCAGTGCCTCTGGCTCAGGACTAGCGGGAGGCTATGAGCAGTTCTTC.

This chain links TRBV15 with TRBJ1-5, with no clear D. In germline, CDR1 is LNHNV, CDR2 YYDKDF (reference sequence). V gave up 3 bases and J gave up 4 bases, with 7 bases separating them. CDR3 length: 13 residues. CDR3 sequence (DNA): TGTGCCACCAGCAGTGGCCTGAATCAGCCCCAGCATTTT. It specifies CATSSGLNQPQHF.

The chain is built from TRBV11-3 and TRBJ2-2; 7 positions match TRBD2. The length of the CDR3 is 17 residues. The trim removed 4 bases at V and 2 bases at J, leaving 10 bases unmatched. Germline values: CDR1 SGHNT, CDR2 YENEEA. CDR3 sequence (DNA): TGTGCCAGCAGCTCCGGGGAGGGTCGGAGTAACACCGGGGAGCTGTTTTTT. It specifies CASSSGEGRSNTGELFF.